This T cell receptor beta chain was retrieved from a study of cytomegalovirus exposure and HLA in healthy donors (dated by TCRdb to about 2017). In terms of the full investigation: In an earlier analysis of some 610 of the donors, 276 Gb of sequence data and 120 million or so unique TCR beta sequences from 150 million to 200 million T cells were reported. Typing coverage differed by locus: A, B, C, DRB1 and DQB1 were typed in about 629-640 donors, DQA1 in around 500, DPA1 in 600 to 610, and DPB1 in 400 to 490. All discovery cohort repertoires had been generated on a single sequencing platform. Genome-wide SNP genotypes for about 65% of the roughly 670 donors were used in a later genetic analysis, which treated that subset as a discovery cohort. Among the approximately 430 genotyped donors, 81% belonged to the genetic ancestry cluster associated with self-reported Caucasian donors. Rather than using new phenotypic data, the later analysis identified candidate immune exposures from TCR beta sequences and from how often those sequences occurred across donors. On average, approximately 250,000 unique TCR beta nucleotide sequences were sequenced per donor among 398 genotyped donors of the cohort, with roughly 18% of those sequences being non-productive. To predict cytomegalovirus infection status, the study brought together high-throughput TCR immunosequencing, statistical association of individual TCRs with disease status, and machine learning. To study patterns of TCR occurrence, a later analysis re-analyzed previously published TCR beta repertoires from several hundred donors and added high-resolution HLA genotyping. In addition to the first cohort of 666 subjects, a separate validation cohort of around 110 different subjects was used. Four or five DR-DQ haplotypes were handled as single units for association and clustering because linkage in the cohort was strong. Donor age, sex, ethnicity and CMV serostatus were collected together with the repertoire data. The study used immunosequencing to profile the T cell repertoires of 600 to 850 subjects and linked those repertoires to cytomegalovirus serostatus. HLA typing covered class I and class II loci at four-digit resolution. An early release that covered 500 to 800 HLA-typed donors contained approximately 300 gigabases of sequencing data and 85 million to 100 million unique TCR sequences. The study was designed to test whether signatures of past pathogen exposure could be identified by cataloging public T cell receptors. In an earlier analysis of 500 to 650 of the donors, high-throughput TCR beta sequencing was used to judge whether each TCR beta V gene segment behaved as functional or pseudogenic.

The full study reports these points: A few of the identified cytomegalovirus-associated TCR beta chains were confirmed in vitro to be specific for cytomegalovirus antigens. In both the original and validation cohorts, the classifier was reported to diagnose cytomegalovirus status with high specificity and sensitivity. Roughly 15 rarely observed V segments, including chromosome 9 orphons, were excluded from the earlier analysis of about 500 of the donors because counts were too low. Several of the top co-occurrence clusters appeared to be linked to parvovirus B19, influenza, CMV and Epstein-Barr virus, according to a later analysis. The study listed 164 TCR beta chains as associated with cytomegalovirus. Linkage disequilibrium might explain the correlated functional status among segregating V segments, but an unknown experimental factor could not be ruled out. Sequencing depth was assumed to be roughly uniform across donors in the presence/absence analyses, though that assumption may not hold. The only immune exposure information available for the cohort was CMV serostatus. In a later genetic analysis, a missense DCLRE1C variant was associated with V-gene and J-gene trimming of TCR beta chains, and the association was replicated in an independent cohort. A further reported finding was that TCR beta sequences accurately predicted the HLA-A and HLA-B alleles for most subjects in the first cohort. According to the authors, the approach could potentially be generalized to other disease states and immunological phenotypes. According to a later analysis, most CMV-associated TCR beta chains appeared to be HLA-restricted, and the HLA associations seemed to be driven largely by CMV exposure. In a later analysis, TCR association rates were found to vary across HLA loci, with the most associated TCRs seen for DRB1 alleles and the fewest for HLA-C alleles. Strong co-occurrence of HLA alleles, especially DR and DQ, made assigning TCR associations to individual alleles difficult. A cluster of highly shared sequence variants was judged likely to represent a technical artifact of the sequencing pipeline. According to a later genetic analysis, donors in an Asian-associated ancestry cluster had fewer N-insertions in productive TCRs than the approximately 700-donor mean. Specific HLA alleles were associated with 15,000 to 20,000 TCR beta sequences at a false discovery rate of 0.05 in a later analysis. The 87-base-pair reads could not distinguish some IMGT-functional V segments, including TRBV6-2 and TRBV6-3, so those segments were excluded. A later analysis found that HLA-associated TCR beta chains were more clonally expanded and had lower generation probabilities than equally common non-associated chains. Broadly in line with IMGT annotations, most TCR beta V segments showed up in productive rearrangements about 87% or about 30% of the time in an earlier analysis of several hundred of the donors. The cohort was sequenced for TCR beta chains only, and without alpha or paired-chain data the features that could be detected were limited. Because some donors lacked HLA typing at each locus, the association tests relied only on the typed subset. Most TCR sequences were seen in very few donors, while some public TCRs were found in many individuals.

The cohort comprised approximately 700 healthy bone marrow donors. At the time of sampling, every cohort member was nominally healthy, though immune exposures that went unrecorded were likely present. The donor tested CMV seropositive and was one of the 289 seropositive cohort members. Each donor provided a peripheral blood sample, and peripheral blood mononuclear cells were used for TCR beta sequencing. Genomic DNA was extracted from the blood cell samples with the Qiagen DNeasy Blood Extraction Kit. The library was generated by the immunoSEQ multiplex PCR assay. A mixture of 60 forward primers for TCR Vbeta segments and 13 reverse primers for TCR Jbeta segments was used in the multiplex PCR. Amplification of the CDR3 region of rearranged TCR beta genes was performed with a multiplex PCR assay on genomic DNA. Amplified TCR beta libraries were sequenced as 87-base-pair reads on the Illumina HiSeq System. The study's processing was this. Across the 670 or so repertoires, a later analysis counted 80 million or so unique TCR beta chains, approximately 10 million of which were shared by at least two donors. Raw reads were error-corrected and collapsed into unique sequences with a nearest-neighbor algorithm that merged closely related sequences to remove PCR and sequencing errors. V, D and J gene segments were assigned by aligning CDR3 sequences to IMGT reference sequences. Each retained sequence needed at least a six-nucleotide match to both a V gene segment and a J gene segment. Rearrangements were called productive when the CDR3 lacked stop codons and stayed in frame with V and J; all others were non-productive. CDR3 was defined by IMGT convention, running from the second conserved V-encoded cysteine to the conserved J-encoded phenylalanine. Sequences without an unambiguous match to a single V gene segment were excluded from the earlier analysis of 450 to 650 of the donors. An earlier analysis of fewer than 750 of the donors classified V segments as functional when productive rearrangements were above 56.7% and as segregating when the standard deviation between donors was above 5%. To diagnose cytomegalovirus status from the catalog of TCR beta chain sequences, a statistical classification framework was built. V and J gene assignment, in a later analysis, came from comparing TCR nucleotide sequences with IMGT/GENE-DB human TR gene sequences. The TCRdist pipeline was used in a later analysis to assign CDR3 sequences and most-parsimonious VDJ recombination scenarios. In a later analysis, every TCR beta chain was defined by the combination of its CDR3 amino acid sequence and its V-gene family, and reads without a unique V-gene family were dropped. A later analysis removed several hundred highly shared, low-generation-probability nucleotide sequences to deal with suspected cross-contamination and a sequencing artifact. A later analysis calculated a clonal expansion index for each public chain from normalized within-repertoire ranks of inferred template counts. Generation probabilities in a later analysis came from a VDJ recombination model fitted to out-of-frame rearrangements, and those results were checked against IGoR. In a later analysis, hypergeometric tests were used to score TCR-TCR, TCR-HLA and TCR-CMV co-occurrence, with a repertoire-size bias correction applied to TCR pairs. False discovery rates were estimated in a later analysis by permuting HLA or CMV assignments 20 times. In a later analysis, co-occurring TCRs were grouped using DBSCAN, and TCRdist sequence similarity was added for clustering within HLA-allele-positive subsets. Co-occurrence clustering excluded repertoires with fewer than 30,000 or more than 120,000 public chains, plus five with anomalous nucleotide sharing. Entries here come from immuneACCESS through TCRdb and include only in-frame sequences with V and J called. Some clones fail to appear in such tables; in the studies checked, an unresolved V gene covers under half of the shortfall, and the cause of the remainder is unknown. V and J calls and clone size follow that table, whereas D and trimming were derived from the DNA. The sample table contains 150,000 to 180,000 clones; only one count was recorded for about 84% of them. The biggest ten clones account for roughly 5.5% of the sample.

V and J lose 2 bases and 0 bases, and a span of 7 bases separates them. From a lookup of the germline V gene, CDR1 and CDR2 are MNHEY and SVGAGI. CDR3 length: 14 amino acids, cysteine to phenylalanine. The read is trimmed to its CDR3 DNA, 42 bases read in frame from base 1. On this clone: Its cognate antigen has yet to be identified. Base qualities are not recorded, but no much larger clone differs from it by a single base.

The source is a woman aged 35 to 49 in good health and CMV-seropositive. The receptor chain draws on TRBV6-5 and TRBJ1-1, with the D gene not confidently named. Sequences were obtained from PBMCs. The CDR3 corresponds to CASSYDGMNTEAFF. In nucleotides, the sequence is TGTGCCAGCAGTTACGACGGGATGAACACTGAAGCTTTCTTT.